Each of the 21 T cell receptor beta chains below was sequenced from the same sample in a study of T-cell memory formation after mild COVID-19. One entry per CDR3 protein results from TCRdb running MiXCR on the 5' RACE reads. The repertoire includes 350,000 to 450,000 distinct CDR3 sequences, 20% to 25% of them detected once, and around 8.1% sits in the top ten. Specimen: PBMCs or a T cell subset sorted from them (not recorded which). Receptors originate from an adult woman who had mild COVID-19 (a few samples of this study predate the infection). Cell type and time point are not known.

The chain is built from TRBV5-1 and TRBJ2-3; TRBD1 is a possible D gene (5 bases). CDR3 length: 16 residues. Trimming took 0 bases from V and 4 from J, leaving 15 bases between them. In germline, CDR1 is SGHRS, CDR2 YFSETQ. CDR3 sequence: CASSLAGPVRADTQYF. The CDR3 DNA reads TGCGCCAGCAGCTTGGCAGGGCCCGTACGTGCAGATACGCAGTATTTT.

The chain links TRBV5-1 to TRBJ1-6, with TRBD1 matching over 8 bases. Germline-derived CDR1 and CDR2 are SGHRS and YFSETQ. With 1 base clipped from V and 10 bases from J, the junction kept 7 bases outside the gene matches. The CDR3 extends over 15 amino acids. The CDR3 coding sequence is TGCGCCAGCAGCTTGTCGGGACAGGTGAGATCACCCCTCCACTTT. It translates to CASSLSGQVRSPLHF. Supplemented by reference TRBV5-1 and TRBJ1-6, the full variable domain reads KAGVTQTPRYLIKTRGQQVTLSCSPISGHRSVSWYQQTPGQGLQFLFEYFSETQRNKGNFPGRFSGRQFSNSRSEMNVSTLELGDSALYLCASSLSGQVRSPLHFGNGTRLTVT.

The chain combines TRBV15 with TRBJ1-2, with a possible D match to TRBD1 (6 bases). Germline V CDR1 and CDR2: LNHNV, YYDKDF (reference sequence). The V end lost 4 bases, the J end lost 4 bases, and 13 bases lay between the germline ends. This CDR3 is built from 14 residues. CDR3 amino acids: CATSITRGTYGYTF. For the CDR3, the DNA is TGTGCCACCAGCATAACCAGGGGTACCTATGGCTACACCTTC.

A few counts support this clonotype. V gene TRBV2 combines with J gene TRBJ1-1; D gene ambiguous. The CDR3 is 14 residues long. Germline CDR1 and CDR2: SNHLY and FYNNEI. V was pared by 2 bases and J by 4 bases, with 11 bases between. The CDR3 is CASSEHPPGTEAFF. The CDR3 DNA reads TGTGCCAGCAGTGAACACCCCCCGGGCACTGAAGCTTTCTTT.

This clonotype was found a few times. The genes are TRBV6-6 and TRBJ1-6; no clear D. Germline lookup yields CDR1 MNHNY and CDR2 SVGAGI (reference sequence). The CDR3 runs to 16 residues. V shed 4 bases and J shed 0 bases, with 10 bases lying between them. The CDR3 DNA reads TGTGCCAGCAGTTTCCGAGTGGGCTCCTATAATTCACCCCTCCACTTT. Protein: CASSFRVGSYNSPLHF.

The chain employs TRBV24-1 and TRBJ2-1, with 9 bases identical to TRBD2. This CDR3 is built from 16 residues. From germline, CDR1 is KGHDR and CDR2 SFDVKD. V was pared by 0 bases and J by 6 bases, with 5 bases of the junction left unmatched. The CDR3 loop is CATSDLSSGSFNEQFF. The CDR3 DNA sequence: TGTGCCACCAGTGATTTGAGTAGCGGGAGTTTCAATGAGCAGTTCTTC.

This clonotype was observed once. The chain is built from TRBV6-2 or TRBV6-3 and TRBJ2-1, with unresolved D. This CDR3 has 14 amino acids. Germline-derived CDR1 and CDR2 are MNHEY and SVGEGT. Trimming cost V 6 bases and J 6 bases, with 15 bases left between them. The CDR3 DNA is TGTGCCAGCAGCGGAGTAGTCGTTTCCAATGAGCAGTTCTTC. Its protein product is CASSGVVVSNEQFF.

This clonotype was picked up a small number of times. The J gene is TRBJ2-3, the V gene TRBV6-6, with TRBD2 identical over 7 bases. There are 16 residues in the CDR3. The J segment lost 0 bases and the V segment lost 5 bases, leaving 8 bases of the junction unmatched. Germline V gene lookup returns CDR1 MNHNY and CDR2 SVGAGI (reference sequence). The CDR3 region is CASSPYSSGSTDTQYF. CDR3 coding DNA: TGTGCCAGCAGTCCATACTCTAGCGGCAGCACAGATACGCAGTATTTT.

The rearrangement uses TRBV20-1 and TRBJ2-5, with 10 nucleotides matching TRBD2. Germline V gene sequence: CDR1 DFQATT, CDR2 SNEGSKA (reference sequence). This CDR3 comprises 17 residues. The V segment lost 2 bases and the J segment 5 bases; nucleotides outside the gene matches: 14. The DNA of the CDR3 is TGCAGTGCTAGAAGTCAGGCTAGCGGGAGTTCCAGGGAGACCCAGTACTTC. Its protein is CSARSQASGSSRETQYF.

The V gene is TRBV4-2, the J gene TRBJ2-7; D uncertain. The germline V gene encodes CDR1 LGHNA and CDR2 YNFKEQ. V shed 1 base and J shed 3 bases, with 7 bases lying between them. This CDR3 contains 13 residues. The CDR3 sequence: CASSQGFRYEQYF. DNA for the CDR3: TGTGCCAGCAGCCAAGGGTTCCGCTACGAGCAGTACTTC.

This clonotype was counted only a few times. CDR3 sequence reads: CASTISGTSAGGNEQYF. The CDR3 bases are TGTGCCAGCACCATATCCGGGACTAGCGCGGGAGGTAACGAGCAGTACTTC. The J gene is TRBJ2-7, the V gene TRBV12-3 or TRBV12-4; TRBD2 matches 10 bases. The CDR3 runs 17 residues. The J segment lost 5 bases and the V segment lost 7 bases, leaving 17 bases of the junction unmatched.

The chain employs TRBV18 and TRBJ1-5; no firm D call. CDR3 size: 17 residues. Germline-derived CDR1 and CDR2 are KGHSH and LQKENI. Trimming removed 4 bases at V and 1 base at J, with 17 bases between. The CDR3 coding sequence is TGTGCCAGCTCACTAGTGACGGTAGCGGGAAGCAATCAGCCCCAGCATTTT. Protein: CASSLVTVAGSNQPQHF.

This clonotype was picked up a small number of times. This chain uses TRBV29-1 with TRBJ2-2; a weak D match, TRBD1 (6 bases). Germline loops: CDR1 SQVTM, CDR2 ANQGSEA. The CDR3 sequence is 13 residues long. The V end lost 6 bases, the J end lost 1 base, and 9 bases lay between the germline ends. The CDR3 reads CSVSTGNTGELFF. The CDR3, as DNA: TGCAGCGTCTCGACAGGGAACACCGGGGAGCTGTTTTTT.

This chain's CDR3 is CASSLAPQGNQPQHF. CDR3 coding DNA: TGTGCCAGCAGCTTAGCCCCACAGGGAAATCAGCCCCAGCATTTT. The V call is TRBV7-2, the J call TRBJ1-5, with D possibly matching TRBD1 (6 bases). The germline gives CDR1 SGHTA, CDR2 FQGNSA. This CDR3 spans 15 amino acids. V lost 0 bases and J lost 4, with 10 bases in between.

This clonotype has just a few counts. The gene calls are TRBV6-1 and TRBJ1-1; weak D call: TRBD1 (6 bases). This CDR3 region has 14 residues. The V end lost 6 bases, the J end lost 1 base, and 12 bases lay between the germline ends. Germline V lookup: CDR1 MNHNS, CDR2 SASEGT. CDR3 protein: CASRAGTTNTEAFF. In DNA form, the CDR3 reads TGTGCCAGCAGGGCCGGGACAACGAACACTGAAGCTTTCTTT.

This clonotype showed up just a few times. The rearrangement links TRBV27 to TRBJ2-1; TRBD1 is a possible D gene (5 bases). Germline V gene sequence: CDR1 MNHEY, CDR2 SMNVEV (reference sequence). CDR3 size: 15 residues. V lost 4 bases, J lost 6 bases, and 16 bases lay in between. CDR3 in amino acids: CASSSRQRIGNEQFF. Written as DNA, the CDR3 is TGTGCCAGCAGTTCGCGACAGAGGATTGGCAATGAGCAGTTCTTC.

The rearrangement links TRBV21-1 to TRBJ2-5; the table gives TRBD2 as D, unverified against the DNA. TRBV21-1 is an annotated pseudogene. This CDR3 is 18 amino acids long. CDR3 amino acids: CASSLPAGTSGNEETQYF. In nucleotides, the CDR3 is TGTGCCAGCAGCCTCCCGGCCGGGACTAGCGGCAATGAAGAGACCCAGTACTTC.

The chain recombines TRBV9 with TRBJ2-3; D not certain. This CDR3 is 15 amino acids long. The V end was cut by 1 base, the J end by 0 bases, with 9 bases between. Germline lookup yields CDR1 SGDLS and CDR2 YYNGEE. CDR3 DNA sequence: TGTGCCAGCAGCGTAATGGATGGAAGCACAGATACGCAGTATTTT. Encoded protein: CASSVMDGSTDTQYF.

The V call is TRBV29-1, the J call TRBJ2-5; the D gene is possibly TRBD2 (5 bases). The CDR3 consists of 13 residues. Germline V CDR1 and CDR2: SQVTM, ANQGSEA. V dropped 5 bases and J dropped 3 bases, with 13 bases sitting between them. The CDR3 region is CSVPAAGEETQYF. The CDR3 coding sequence is TGCAGCGTTCCGGCCGCCGGGGAAGAGACCCAGTACTTC.

This clonotype was detected only a few times. The rearrangement joins TRBV4-1 to TRBJ2-7; possibly TRBD1 or TRBD2 for D (6 bases each). This CDR3 is 15 amino acids long. V was trimmed by 0 bases and J by 4 bases, leaving 13 bases between them. Germline loops: CDR1 MGHRA, CDR2 YSYEKL. DNA for the CDR3: TGCGCCAGCAGCCAAGATCGTGGGGGGCTGTACGAGCAGTACTTC. Its protein product is CASSQDRGGLYEQYF.

The chain carries TRBV14 and TRBJ2-7; D gene uncertain. CDR3 size: 12 residues. The V gene's germline CDR1 is SGHDN and CDR2 FVKESK. Trimming removed 3 bases at V and 3 bases at J, with 6 bases between. CDR3 residues: CASSQLLYEQYF. As DNA, the CDR3 is TGTGCCAGCAGCCAGCTTCTCTACGAGCAGTACTTC.